This TCR beta chain comes out of a study of response to subunit inactivated influenza vaccine. Points from the study as a whole: The study's authors posited that every seasonal influenza vaccination enlists few new T cells.

One entry per CDR3 protein, called by TCRdb with MiXCR from the RT-PCR reads. The sample holds more than 250,000 distinct CDR3 sequences, roughly a fifth seen once. Regarding this clonotype: Its antigen is undetermined.

CDR3 length: 13 residues. CDR1 is MNHEY, CDR2 SVGEGT, per germline. V dropped 6 bases and J dropped 2; count of bases not matched to a gene: 4. The chain combines TRBV6-2 or TRBV6-3 with TRBJ2-7; 7 bases line up with TRBD1. This receptor was identified in a man aged 50 to 69 who received an inactivated influenza vaccine. The sequencing used PBMCs from blood, collected approximately 20 months after vaccination. In DNA form, the CDR3 reads TGTGCCAGCAGACTGACAGGGACCTACGAGCAGTACTTC. It encodes CASRLTGTYEQYF.